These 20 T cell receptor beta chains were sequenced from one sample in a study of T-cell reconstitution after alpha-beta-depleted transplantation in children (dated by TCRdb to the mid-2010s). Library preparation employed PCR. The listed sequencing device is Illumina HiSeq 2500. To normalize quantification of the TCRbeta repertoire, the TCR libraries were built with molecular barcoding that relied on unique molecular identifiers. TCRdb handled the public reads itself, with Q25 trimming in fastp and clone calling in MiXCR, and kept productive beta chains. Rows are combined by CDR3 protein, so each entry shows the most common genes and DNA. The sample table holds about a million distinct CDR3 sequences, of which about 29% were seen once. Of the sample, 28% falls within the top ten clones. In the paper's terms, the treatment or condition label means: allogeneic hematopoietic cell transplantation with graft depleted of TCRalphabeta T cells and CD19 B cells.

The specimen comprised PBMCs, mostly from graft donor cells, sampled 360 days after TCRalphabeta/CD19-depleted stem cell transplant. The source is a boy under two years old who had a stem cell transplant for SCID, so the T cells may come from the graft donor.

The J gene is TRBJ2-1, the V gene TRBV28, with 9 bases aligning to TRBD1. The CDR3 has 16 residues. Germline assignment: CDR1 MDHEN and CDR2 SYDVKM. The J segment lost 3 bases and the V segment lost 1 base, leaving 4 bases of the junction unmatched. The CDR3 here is CASSLLGQGNYNEQFF. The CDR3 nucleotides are TGTGCCAGCAGTTTATTGGGACAGGGCAACTACAATGAGCAGTTCTTC.

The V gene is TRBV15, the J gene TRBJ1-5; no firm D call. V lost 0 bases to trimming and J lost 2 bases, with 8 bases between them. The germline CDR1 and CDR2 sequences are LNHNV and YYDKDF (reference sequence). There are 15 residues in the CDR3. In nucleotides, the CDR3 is TGTGCCACCAGCAGAGACCCCGGGGGCAATCAGCCCCAGCATTTT. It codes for CATSRDPGGNQPQHF.

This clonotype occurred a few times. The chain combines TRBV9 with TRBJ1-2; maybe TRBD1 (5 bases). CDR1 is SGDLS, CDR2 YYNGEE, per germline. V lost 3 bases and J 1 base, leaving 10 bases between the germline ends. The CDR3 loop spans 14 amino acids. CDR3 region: CASSESGVNYGYTF. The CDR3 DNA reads TGTGCCAGCAGCGAATCGGGGGTTAACTATGGCTACACCTTC. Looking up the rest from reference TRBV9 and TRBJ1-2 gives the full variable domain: DSGVTQTPKHLITATGQRVTLRCSPRSGDLSVYWYQQSLDQGLQFLIQYYNGEERAKGNILERFSAQQFPDLHSELNLSSLELGDSALYFCASSESGVNYGYTFGSGTRLTVV.

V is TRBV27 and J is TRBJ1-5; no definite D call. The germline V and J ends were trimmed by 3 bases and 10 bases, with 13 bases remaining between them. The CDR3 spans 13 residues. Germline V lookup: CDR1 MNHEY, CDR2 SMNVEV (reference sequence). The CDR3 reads CASSFRGSEPQHF. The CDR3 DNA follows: TGTGCCAGCAGTTTCCGGGGAAGCGAACCCCAGCATTTT.

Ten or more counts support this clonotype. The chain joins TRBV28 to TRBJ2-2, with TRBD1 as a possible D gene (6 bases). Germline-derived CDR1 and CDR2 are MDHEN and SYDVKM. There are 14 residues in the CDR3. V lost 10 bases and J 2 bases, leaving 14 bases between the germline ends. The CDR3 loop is CATPGDTNTGELFF. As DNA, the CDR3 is TGTGCCACCCCTGGGGACACCAACACCGGGGAGCTGTTTTTT.

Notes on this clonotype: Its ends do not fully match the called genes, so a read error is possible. The CDR3 DNA is TGCAGCGCTAGGTGGGCCGTTGAGGCTAGCGGGGGGGAAAAAACGGAGAACTACAATGAGCAGTTCTTC. The encoded protein is CSARWAVEASGGEKTENYNEQFF. The genes are TRBV20-1 and TRBJ2-1; 12 bases line up with TRBD2. Germline loops: CDR1 DFQATT, CDR2 SNEGSKA (reference sequence). This CDR3 has 23 residues.

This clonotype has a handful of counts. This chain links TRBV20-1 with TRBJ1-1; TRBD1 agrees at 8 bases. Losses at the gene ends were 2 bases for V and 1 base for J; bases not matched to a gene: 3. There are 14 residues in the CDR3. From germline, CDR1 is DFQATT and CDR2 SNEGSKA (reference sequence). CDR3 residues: CSARRDRGNTEAFF. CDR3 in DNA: TGCAGTGCTAGACGAGACAGGGGGAACACTGAAGCTTTCTTT.

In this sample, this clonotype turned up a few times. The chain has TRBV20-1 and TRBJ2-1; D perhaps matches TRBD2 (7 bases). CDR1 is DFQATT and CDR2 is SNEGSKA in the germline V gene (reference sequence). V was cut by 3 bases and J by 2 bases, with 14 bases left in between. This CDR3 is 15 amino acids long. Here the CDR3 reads CSARIAGAAYNEQFF. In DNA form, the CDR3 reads TGCAGTGCTAGGATCGCGGGGGCAGCCTACAATGAGCAGTTCTTC.

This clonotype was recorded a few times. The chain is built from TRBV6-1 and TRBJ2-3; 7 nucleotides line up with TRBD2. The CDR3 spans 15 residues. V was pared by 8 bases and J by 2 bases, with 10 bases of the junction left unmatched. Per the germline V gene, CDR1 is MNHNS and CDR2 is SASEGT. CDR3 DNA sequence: TGTGCCAGCGGGGACCGGGACTATTCCACAGATACGCAGTATTTT. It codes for CASGDRDYSTDTQYF.

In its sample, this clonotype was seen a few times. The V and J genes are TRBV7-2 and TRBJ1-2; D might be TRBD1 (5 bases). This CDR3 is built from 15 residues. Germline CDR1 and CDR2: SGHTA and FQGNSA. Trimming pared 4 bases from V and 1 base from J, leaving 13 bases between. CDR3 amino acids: CASSSGPGLNYGYTF. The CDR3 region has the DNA TGTGCCAGCAGCTCAGGACCGGGACTTAACTATGGCTACACCTTC. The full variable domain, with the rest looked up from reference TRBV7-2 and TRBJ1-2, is GAGVSQSPSNKVTEKGKDVELRCDPISGHTALYWYRQSLGQGLEFLIYFQGNSAPDKSGLPSDRFSAERTGGSVSTLTIQRTQQEDSAVYLCASSSGPGLNYGYTFGSGTRLTVV.

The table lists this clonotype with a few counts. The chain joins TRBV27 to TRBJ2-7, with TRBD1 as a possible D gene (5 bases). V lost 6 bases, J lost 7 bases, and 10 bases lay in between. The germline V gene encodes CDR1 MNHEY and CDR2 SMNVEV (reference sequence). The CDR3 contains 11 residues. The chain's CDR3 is CASSVGPEQYF. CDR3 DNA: TGTGCCAGCAGCGTGGGGCCTGAGCAGTACTTC.

CDR3 in amino acids: CASSPRDPNEKLFF. CDR3 DNA: TGTGCCAGCAGCCCCAGGGACCCAAATGAAAAACTGTTTTTT. The chain joins TRBV3-1 to TRBJ1-4, with D possibly being TRBD1 (5 bases). V gave up 4 bases and J gave up 5 bases, with 11 bases separating them. In germline, CDR1 is LGHDT, CDR2 YNNKEL (reference sequence). The CDR3 has 14 amino acids.

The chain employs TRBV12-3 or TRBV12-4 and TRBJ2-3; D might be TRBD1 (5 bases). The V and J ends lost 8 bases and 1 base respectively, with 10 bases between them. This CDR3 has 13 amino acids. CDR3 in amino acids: CASQGRGTDTQYF. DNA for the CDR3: TGTGCCAGCCAGGGCAGGGGCACAGATACGCAGTATTTT.

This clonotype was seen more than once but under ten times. The CDR3 reads CASSSRKTSAGSYNEQFF. CDR3 coding DNA: TGCGCCAGCAGCTCGCGCAAAACTAGCGCTGGCTCCTACAATGAGCAGTTCTTC. The chain is built from TRBV5-1 and TRBJ2-1; 7 nucleotides line up with TRBD2. Germline values: CDR1 SGHRS, CDR2 YFSETQ. The CDR3 has 18 residues. The junction had 12 bases not matched to a gene; V was cut back by 3 bases and J by 0 bases. Full variable domain (remainder filled in from reference TRBV5-1 and TRBJ2-1): KAGVTQTPRYLIKTRGQQVTLSCSPISGHRSVSWYQQTPGQGLQFLFEYFSETQRNKGNFPGRFSGRQFSNSRSEMNVSTLELGDSALYLCASSSRKTSAGSYNEQFFGPGTRLTVL.

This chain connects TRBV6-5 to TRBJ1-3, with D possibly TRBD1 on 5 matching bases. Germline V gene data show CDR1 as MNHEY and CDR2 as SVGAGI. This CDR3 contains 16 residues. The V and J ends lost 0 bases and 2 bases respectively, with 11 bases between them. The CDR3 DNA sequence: TGTGCCAGCAGTTACTCATCGGGCAGGGCTGGAAACACCATATATTTT. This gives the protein CASSYSSGRAGNTIYF.

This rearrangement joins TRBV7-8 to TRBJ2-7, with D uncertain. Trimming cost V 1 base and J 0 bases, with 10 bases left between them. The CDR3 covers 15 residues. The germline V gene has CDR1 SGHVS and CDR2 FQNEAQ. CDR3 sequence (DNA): TGTGCCAGCAGCTTAGTTCCTGCACGCTCCTACGAGCAGTACTTC. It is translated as CASSLVPARSYEQYF.

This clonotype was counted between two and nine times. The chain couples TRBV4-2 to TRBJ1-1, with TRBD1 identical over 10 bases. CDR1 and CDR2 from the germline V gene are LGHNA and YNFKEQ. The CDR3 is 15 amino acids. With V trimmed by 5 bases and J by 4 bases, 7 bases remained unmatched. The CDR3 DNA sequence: TGTGCCAGCAGCGACAGCGGGGACAGGGGCACTGAAGCTTTCTTT. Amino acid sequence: CASSDSGDRGTEAFF.

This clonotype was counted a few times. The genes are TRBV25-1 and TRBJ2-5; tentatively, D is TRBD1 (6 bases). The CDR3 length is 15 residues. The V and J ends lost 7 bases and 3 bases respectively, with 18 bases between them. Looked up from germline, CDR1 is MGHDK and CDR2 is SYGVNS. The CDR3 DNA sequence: TGTGCCAGCAAAGCCATCGAGGGGGTAAAAGAGACCCAGTACTTC. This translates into CASKAIEGVKETQYF.

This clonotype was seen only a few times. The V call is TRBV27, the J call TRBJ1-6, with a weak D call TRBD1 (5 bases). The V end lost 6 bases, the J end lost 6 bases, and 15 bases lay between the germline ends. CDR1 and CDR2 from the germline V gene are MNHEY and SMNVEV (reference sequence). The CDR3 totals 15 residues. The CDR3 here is CASSWGTGRNSPLHF. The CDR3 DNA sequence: TGTGCCAGCAGCTGGGGGACCGGACGTAATTCACCCCTCCACTTT.

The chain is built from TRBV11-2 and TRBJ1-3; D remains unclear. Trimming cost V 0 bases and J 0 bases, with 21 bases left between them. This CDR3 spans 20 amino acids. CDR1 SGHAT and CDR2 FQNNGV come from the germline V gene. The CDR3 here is CASSLEARSRLSLSGNTIYF. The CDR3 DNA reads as TGTGCCAGCAGCTTAGAGGCGCGGTCAAGGTTGTCCCTCTCTGGAAACACCATATATTTT. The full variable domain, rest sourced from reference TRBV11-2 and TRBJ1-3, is EAGVAQSPRYKIIEKRQSVAFWCNPISGHATLYWYQQILGQGPKLLIQFQNNGVVDDSQLPKDRFSAERLKGVDSTLKIQPAKLEDSAVYLCASSLEARSRLSLSGNTIYFGEGSWLTVV.